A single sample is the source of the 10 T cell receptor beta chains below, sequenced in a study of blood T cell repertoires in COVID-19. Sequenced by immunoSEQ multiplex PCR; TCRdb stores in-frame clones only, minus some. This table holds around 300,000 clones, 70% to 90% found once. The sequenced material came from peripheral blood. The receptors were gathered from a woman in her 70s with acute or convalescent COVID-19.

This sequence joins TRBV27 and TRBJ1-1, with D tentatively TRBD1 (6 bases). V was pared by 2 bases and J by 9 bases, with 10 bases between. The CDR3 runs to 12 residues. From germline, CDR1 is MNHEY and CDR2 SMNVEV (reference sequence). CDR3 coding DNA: TGTGCCAGCAGTTTAGGGGGGGGGCAAGCTTTCTTT. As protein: CASSLGGGQAFF.

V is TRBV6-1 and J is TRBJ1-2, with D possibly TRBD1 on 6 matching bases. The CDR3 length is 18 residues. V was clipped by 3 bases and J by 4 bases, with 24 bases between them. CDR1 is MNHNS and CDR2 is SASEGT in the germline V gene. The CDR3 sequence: CASSDIRSDDGRGYGYTF. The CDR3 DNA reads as TGTGCCAGCAGTGATATCCGTTCTGACGACGGCAGGGGCTATGGCTACACCTTC.

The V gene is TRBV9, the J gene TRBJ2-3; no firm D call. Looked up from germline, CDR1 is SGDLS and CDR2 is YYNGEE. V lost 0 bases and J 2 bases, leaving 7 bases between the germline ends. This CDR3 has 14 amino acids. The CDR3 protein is CASSVDYLTDTQYF. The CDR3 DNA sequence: TGTGCCAGCAGCGTAGACTACCTCACAGATACGCAGTATTTT.

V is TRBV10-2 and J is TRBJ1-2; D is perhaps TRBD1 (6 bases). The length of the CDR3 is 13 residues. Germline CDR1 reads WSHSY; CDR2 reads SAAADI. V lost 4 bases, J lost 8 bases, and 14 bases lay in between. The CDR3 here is CASSGDGTPGYTF. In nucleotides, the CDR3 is TGCGCCAGCAGTGGAGACGGGACACCAGGCTACACCTTC.

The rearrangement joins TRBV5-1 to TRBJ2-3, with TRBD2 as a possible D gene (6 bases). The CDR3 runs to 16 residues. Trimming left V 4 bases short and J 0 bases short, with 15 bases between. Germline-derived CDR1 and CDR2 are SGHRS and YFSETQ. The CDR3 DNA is TGCGCCAGCAGCCCGGGGGACCGATCTAGCACAGATACGCAGTATTTT. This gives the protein CASSPGDRSSTDTQYF.

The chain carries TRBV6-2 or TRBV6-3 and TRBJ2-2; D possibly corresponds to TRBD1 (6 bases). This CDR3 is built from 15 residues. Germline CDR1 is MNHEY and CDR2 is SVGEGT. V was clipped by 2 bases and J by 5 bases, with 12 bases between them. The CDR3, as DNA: TGTGCCAGCAGTTACCGACAGGTCGGGACCGGGGAGCTGTTTTTT. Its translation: CASSYRQVGTGELFF.

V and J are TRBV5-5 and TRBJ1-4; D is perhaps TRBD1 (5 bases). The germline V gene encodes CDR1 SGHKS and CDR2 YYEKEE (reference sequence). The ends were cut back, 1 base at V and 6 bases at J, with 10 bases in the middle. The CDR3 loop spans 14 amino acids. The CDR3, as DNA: TGTGCCAGCAGCTTGCCCTCAGGGCATGAAAAACTGTTTTTT. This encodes CASSLPSGHEKLFF.

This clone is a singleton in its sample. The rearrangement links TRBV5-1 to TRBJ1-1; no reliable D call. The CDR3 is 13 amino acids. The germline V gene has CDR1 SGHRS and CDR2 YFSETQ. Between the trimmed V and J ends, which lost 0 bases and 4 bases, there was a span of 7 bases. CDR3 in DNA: TGCGCCAGCAGCTTGGATGGGCGCACTGAAGCTTTCTTT. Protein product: CASSLDGRTEAFF.

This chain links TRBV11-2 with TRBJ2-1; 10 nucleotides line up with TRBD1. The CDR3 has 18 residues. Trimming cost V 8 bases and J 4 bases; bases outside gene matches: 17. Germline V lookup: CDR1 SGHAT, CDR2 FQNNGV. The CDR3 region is CASGQRWGTGEFYNEQFF. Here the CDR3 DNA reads TGTGCCAGCGGCCAACGGTGGGGGACAGGGGAGTTTTACAATGAGCAGTTCTTC.

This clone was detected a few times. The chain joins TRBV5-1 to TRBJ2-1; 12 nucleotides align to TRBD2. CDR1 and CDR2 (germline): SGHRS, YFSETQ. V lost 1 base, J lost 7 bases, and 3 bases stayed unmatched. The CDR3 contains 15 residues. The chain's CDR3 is CASSLRLAGGNEQFF. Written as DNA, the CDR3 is TGCGCCAGCAGCTTGAGGCTAGCGGGGGGGAATGAGCAGTTCTTC.